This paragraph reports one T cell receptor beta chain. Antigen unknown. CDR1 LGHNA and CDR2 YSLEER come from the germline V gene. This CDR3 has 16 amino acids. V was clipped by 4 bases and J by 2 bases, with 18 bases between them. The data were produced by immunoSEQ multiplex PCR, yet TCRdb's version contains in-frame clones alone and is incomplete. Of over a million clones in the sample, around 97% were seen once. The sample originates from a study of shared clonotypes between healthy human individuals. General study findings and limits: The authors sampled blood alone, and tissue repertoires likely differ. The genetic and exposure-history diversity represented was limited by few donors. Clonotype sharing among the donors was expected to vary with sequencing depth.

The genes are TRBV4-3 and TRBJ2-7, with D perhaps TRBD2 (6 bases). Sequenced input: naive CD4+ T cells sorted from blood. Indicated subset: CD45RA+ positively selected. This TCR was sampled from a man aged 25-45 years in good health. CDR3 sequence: CASSLVSGVSAYEQYF. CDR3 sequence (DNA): TGCGCCAGCAGCCTGGTATCGGGGGTATCCGCCTACGAGCAGTACTTC.